The clone carrying this T cell receptor (beta chain) was found a few times. It was with a sample-barcoded 5' primer and a J-beta primer mix that a second PCR of roughly 6 to 12 cycles was run. From the 5' RACE reads, TCRdb called clonotypes with MiXCR, one entry per CDR3 protein. Found here are 1.5 million to 2 million distinct CDR3 sequences, roughly 27% of them singletons; the top ten hold roughly 8.2%. Germline CDR1 and CDR2: SQVTM and ANQGSEA. The CDR3 sequence is 13 residues long. V gave up 4 bases and J gave up 1 base; unmatched junction bases: 2. The sample belongs to a study of blood T cells in healthy people across ages.

This rearrangement joins TRBV29-1 to TRBJ1-1; 8 positions agree with TRBD1. The sample comprised blood. The clonotype comes from a woman in her 30s in good health. The CDR3 DNA reads TGCAGCGTTGTGACAGGGGAGAACACTGAAGCTTTCTTT. Translating it yields CSVVTGENTEAFF.